This T cell receptor (beta chain) was captured in a study of T cell responses to AZD1222 COVID-19 vaccine. CDR1 and CDR2 from the germline V gene are SGDLS and YYNGEE. V lost 1 base and J lost 6, with 13 bases in between. The CDR3 has 15 residues. Method: immunoSEQ multiplex PCR; TCRdb's copy keeps in-frame clones and lacks some. The data contain 200,000 or so clones, 85% to 95% of them singletons. The specimen comprised peripheral blood, sampled on day 0 of AZD1222 vaccination. The sequence was obtained from an adult in good health. The rearrangement links TRBV9 to TRBJ2-2, with a possible D match to TRBD2 (6 bases). CDR3 DNA: TGTGCCAGCAGCGTATCCGGGGGTCTTCCCGGGGAGCTGTTTTTT. Protein product: CASSVSGGLPGELFF. The full variable domain, rest sourced from reference TRBV9 and TRBJ2-2, is DSGVTQTPKHLITATGQRVTLRCSPRSGDLSVYWYQQSLDQGLQFLIQYYNGEERAKGNILERFSAQQFPDLHSELNLSSLELGDSALYFCASSVSGGLPGELFFGEGSRLTVL.